Listed below are T cell receptor beta chains from one sample, sequenced in a study of T cells in Graves' hyperthyroidism and ophthalmopathy. TCRdb reanalysed the multiplex PCR reads using MiXCR and keeps one entry per CDR3 protein. This repertoire shows about 640,000 distinct CDR3 sequences, roughly 46% found once; its top ten account for under 8%. Sequencing input: peripheral blood or thyroid tissue (not recorded which). The receptors originated from an adult man with Graves' disease, either hyperthyroidism or ophthalmopathy (not recorded which). Each CDR3 is given with its conserved first and last residue. Each record gives: CDR3 DNA, CDR3 protein, V gene, J gene, D gene, clone size. The D gene is left open where the match is weak. Clone size appears in some rows only: once, few, many, or a class for an expanded clone.

DNA: TGTGCCAGCAGCGGATGGGGTAATGAAAAACTGTTTTTT
CDR3: CASSGWGNEKLFF
V: TRBV7-9
J: TRBJ1-4
D: NA
size: many

DNA: TGTGCCAGCAGTCACCGGGACAGGGGAGAGACCCAGTACTTC
CDR3: CASSHRDRGETQYF
V: TRBV6-5
J: TRBJ2-5
D: TRBD1
size: NA

DNA: TGCAGTTCCCCAGACGGGACAGGGATAGGCTACACCTTC
CDR3: CSSPDGTGIGYTF
V: TRBV20-1
J: TRBJ1-2
D: TRBD1
size: NA

DNA: TGTGCCAGCAGTTTTAGCGGGAGGCTCGACGAGCAGTACTTC
CDR3: CASSFSGRLDEQYF
V: TRBV12-3/TRBV12-4
J: TRBJ2-7
D: TRBD2
size: few

DNA: TGCAGTGCTAGTGAGGAGACTGGTTACTACGAGCAGTACTTC
CDR3: CSASEETGYYEQYF
V: TRBV20-1
J: TRBJ2-7
D: NA
size: NA

DNA: TGCGCCAGCAGCTTGAATACAGGGCCCCAAGAGACCCAGTACTTC
CDR3: CASSLNTGPQETQYF
V: TRBV5-1
J: TRBJ2-5
D: NA
size: NA

DNA: TGTGCCAGCAGCCCAGGGTCAGGTCAGCCCCAGCATTTT
CDR3: CASSPGSGQPQHF
V: TRBV7-9
J: TRBJ1-5
D: NA
size: NA

DNA: TGTGCCAGCAGCTTGGAAGGAGTACACCATGGCTACACCTTC
CDR3: CASSLEGVHHGYTF
V: TRBV11-2
J: TRBJ1-2
D: NA
size: NA

DNA: TGTGCCAGCAGTTTAACCTCCAGGCGGGAAAAACTGTTTTTT
CDR3: CASSLTSRREKLFF
V: TRBV27
J: TRBJ1-4
D: NA
size: NA

DNA: TGTGCCAGCAGTGAAGAGGGCGGTGACACTGAAGCTTTCTTT
CDR3: CASSEEGGDTEAFF
V: TRBV6-1
J: TRBJ1-1
D: NA
size: NA

DNA: TGTGCCAGTAGTACGATCGACAGTCGCACTGAAGCTTTCTTT
CDR3: CASSTIDSRTEAFF
V: TRBV19
J: TRBJ1-1
D: NA
size: NA

DNA: TGTGCCAGCAGCCCCCAGGACATCTCCTCGAACACTGAAGCTTTCTTT
CDR3: CASSPQDISSNTEAFF
V: TRBV9
J: TRBJ1-1
D: NA
size: NA

DNA: TGCGCCAGCAGCCTGGGGGTAGGTGAGAACGAGCAGTACTTC
CDR3: CASSLGVGENEQYF
V: TRBV5-1
J: TRBJ2-7
D: NA
size: few

DNA: TGCAGCGTTGGGGCGACAGCCAACACTGAAGCTTTCTTT
CDR3: CSVGATANTEAFF
V: TRBV29-1
J: TRBJ1-1
D: NA
size: many

DNA: TGTGCCATCAGTACCACGGGGGGGGGATCCTACGAGCAGTACTTC
CDR3: CAISTTGGGSYEQYF
V: TRBV10-3
J: TRBJ2-7
D: TRBD2
size: NA

DNA: TGTGCCAGCAGCGCGACAGGGTCCGGTCAGCCCCAGCATTTT
CDR3: CASSATGSGQPQHF
V: TRBV9
J: TRBJ1-5
D: TRBD1
size: few

DNA: TGTGCCAGCAGTTACGGGGGGCGGGAGACCCAGTACTTC
CDR3: CASSYGGRETQYF
V: TRBV6-5
J: TRBJ2-5
D: NA
size: many

DNA: TGTGCCAGCAGTTCCCGTTATAGCAATCAGCCCCAGCATTTT
CDR3: CASSSRYSNQPQHF
V: TRBV12-3/TRBV12-4
J: TRBJ1-5
D: NA
size: NA

DNA: TGTGCCAGCAGTTACGACAGGGGGTTGAATTCACCCCTCCACTTT
CDR3: CASSYDRGLNSPLHF
V: TRBV2
J: TRBJ1-6
D: TRBD1
size: NA

DNA: TGCGCCAGCAGCTGGGACGCTGGCTACGAGCAGTACTTC
CDR3: CASSWDAGYEQYF
V: TRBV5-1
J: TRBJ2-7
D: NA
size: many

DNA: TGCAGCGTTGTTTCCGGACTGGTGAACACTGAAGCTTTCTTT
CDR3: CSVVSGLVNTEAFF
V: TRBV29-1
J: TRBJ1-1
D: NA
size: NA

DNA: TGTGCTAGTGGTGCCGCCGGACAGGGCCTCAATTCACCCCTCCACTTT
CDR3: CASGAAGQGLNSPLHF
V: TRBV12-5
J: TRBJ1-6
D: TRBD1
size: NA

DNA: TGTGCCAGCAGACCAGCTTCGGGGCCTAATTCACCCCTCCACTTT
CDR3: CASRPASGPNSPLHF
V: TRBV25-1
J: TRBJ1-6
D: NA
size: NA

DNA: TGTGCCAGCAGCGGACAGGCAGCGACTAACTATGGCTACACCTTC
CDR3: CASSGQAATNYGYTF
V: TRBV11-1
J: TRBJ1-2
D: TRBD1
size: NA

DNA: TGTGCCAGCAGCCACCGACAGAGCAATCAGCCCCAGCATTTT
CDR3: CASSHRQSNQPQHF
V: TRBV12-3/TRBV12-4
J: TRBJ1-5
D: NA
size: many

DNA: TGTGCCAGCAGCTTAGCTCCAGCGGGAGTGGCTGAGACCCAGTACTTC
CDR3: CASSLAPAGVAETQYF
V: TRBV7-6
J: TRBJ2-5
D: TRBD2
size: NA

DNA: TGCAGTGCTGTACAGGGGGCGCAAGGAAACACCATATATTTT
CDR3: CSAVQGAQGNTIYF
V: TRBV20-1
J: TRBJ1-3
D: TRBD1
size: few

DNA: TGTGCCAGCAGCGGACGCCGGGACAGGCTTAGTAATGAAAAACTGTTTTTT
CDR3: CASSGRRDRLSNEKLFF
V: TRBV5-1
J: TRBJ1-4
D: TRBD1
size: NA

DNA: TGCAGCGTTGAAGATGAAGGGGGTAGGAACACCATATATTTT
CDR3: CSVEDEGGRNTIYF
V: TRBV29-1
J: TRBJ1-3
D: NA
size: NA

DNA: TGTGCCAGCAGCCCAATTGACTATGGCTACACCTTC
CDR3: CASSPIDYGYTF
V: TRBV7-8
J: TRBJ1-2
D: NA
size: NA

DNA: TGCAGCGTTGAAACTAGCGGGAGGACCCACGAGCAGTACTTC
CDR3: CSVETSGRTHEQYF
V: TRBV29-1
J: TRBJ2-7
D: TRBD2
size: many

DNA: TGTGCCAGCGTACTCACGGGGGGAGGTTCACCCCTCCACTTT
CDR3: CASVLTGGGSPLHF
V: TRBV2
J: TRBJ1-6
D: NA
size: NA

DNA: TGTGCCATCAGTGAAGGGGCGAACACTGAAGCTTTCTTT
CDR3: CAISEGANTEAFF
V: TRBV10-3
J: TRBJ1-1
D: NA
size: many

DNA: TGCGCCAGCAGCTGGATGTTACAGGGGGAGGCTGAAGCTTTCTTT
CDR3: CASSWMLQGEAEAFF
V: TRBV5-1
J: TRBJ1-1
D: TRBD1
size: few

DNA: TGCAGCTTAGAGGGGGCAAATTCACCCCTCCACTTT
CDR3: CSLEGANSPLHF
V: TRBV29-1
J: TRBJ1-6
D: TRBD1
size: NA

DNA: TGTGCCAGCAGCTTACCGAAGGGACAAGAGAACACTGAAGCTTTCTTT
CDR3: CASSLPKGQENTEAFF
V: TRBV7-9
J: TRBJ1-1
D: NA
size: many

DNA: TGTGCCAGCAGGGGACAGGGAAGCAATCAGCCCCAGCATTTT
CDR3: CASRGQGSNQPQHF
V: TRBV2
J: TRBJ1-5
D: TRBD1
size: many

DNA: TGTGCCTGGACCCCACGGACAGTGAATCAGCCCCAGCATTTT
CDR3: CAWTPRTVNQPQHF
V: TRBV7-8
J: TRBJ1-5
D: NA
size: few

DNA: TGCAGTGCTAGAGATGTGGACAGGGGTGGAGAGACCCAGTACTTC
CDR3: CSARDVDRGGETQYF
V: TRBV20-1
J: TRBJ2-5
D: TRBD1
size: NA

DNA: TGTGCCAGCAGCACGGGCCCGTCCGAGGGCTACACCTTC
CDR3: CASSTGPSEGYTF
V: TRBV7-2
J: TRBJ1-2
D: NA
size: many